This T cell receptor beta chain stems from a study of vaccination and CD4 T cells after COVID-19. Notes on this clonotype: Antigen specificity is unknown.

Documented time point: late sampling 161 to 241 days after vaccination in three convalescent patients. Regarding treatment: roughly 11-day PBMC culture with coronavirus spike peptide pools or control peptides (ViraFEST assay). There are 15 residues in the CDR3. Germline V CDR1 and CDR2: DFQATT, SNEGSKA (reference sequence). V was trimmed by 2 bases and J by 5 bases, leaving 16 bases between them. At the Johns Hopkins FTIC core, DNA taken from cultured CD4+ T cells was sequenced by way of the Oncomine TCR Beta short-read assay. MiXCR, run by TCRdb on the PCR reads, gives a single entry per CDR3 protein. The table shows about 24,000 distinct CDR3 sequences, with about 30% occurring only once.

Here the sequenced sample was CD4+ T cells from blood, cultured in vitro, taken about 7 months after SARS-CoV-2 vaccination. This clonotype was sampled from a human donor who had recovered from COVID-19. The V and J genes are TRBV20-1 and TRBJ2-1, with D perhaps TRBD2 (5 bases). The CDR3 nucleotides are TGCAGTGCTAGATCTAGCCCCCCTGGCGACAATGAGCAGTTCTTC. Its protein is CSARSSPPGDNEQFF.